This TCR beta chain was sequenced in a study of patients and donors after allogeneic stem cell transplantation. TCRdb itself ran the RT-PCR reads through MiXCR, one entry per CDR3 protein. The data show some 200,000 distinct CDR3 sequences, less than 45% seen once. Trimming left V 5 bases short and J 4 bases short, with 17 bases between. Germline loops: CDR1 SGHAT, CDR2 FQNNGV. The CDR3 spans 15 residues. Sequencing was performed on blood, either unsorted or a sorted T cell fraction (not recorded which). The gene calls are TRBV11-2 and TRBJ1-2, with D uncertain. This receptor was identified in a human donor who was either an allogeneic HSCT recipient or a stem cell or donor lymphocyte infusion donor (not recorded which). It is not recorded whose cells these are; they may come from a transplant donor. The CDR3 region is CASSPAATSIYGYTF. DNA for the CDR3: TGTGCCAGCAGCCCCGCGGCCACATCTATCTATGGCTACACCTTC.